The rows below give T cell receptor beta chains drawn from one sample of a study of T cell repertoires in cytomegalovirus infection. TCRdb redid the calling of the reads with MiXCR, one entry per CDR3 protein. The sample holds some 230,000 distinct CDR3 sequences, 22% seen once. Material for sequencing was CD8+ T cells from PBMCs. The receptor source for this set is a human donor in good health (CMV status not recorded). Some clones in this sample may be carry-over from other donors' samples. Each CDR3 is given without its conserved first and last residue.

j_call v_call cdr3_aa
TRBJ2-1 TRBV9 ASSVTLAGGPWDEQF
TRBJ2-1 TRBV29-1 SVEVPRTSNEQF
TRBJ2-6 TRBV6-2/TRBV6-3 ASRRPGQISGANVLT
TRBJ1-2 TRBV20-1 SARPMTRAAIFYGYT
TRBJ2-1 TRBV30 AWSPLREQF
TRBJ2-7 TRBV18 ASSPPADGGSYEQY
TRBJ1-1 TRBV9 ASSAPLPPGLVPEAF
TRBJ2-1 TRBV5-1 ASSLAEGAANEQF
TRBJ2-5 TRBV12-3/TRBV12-4 ASSAPSQETQY
TRBJ2-3 TRBV14 ASSQLGTDLGTDTQY
TRBJ2-5 TRBV28 ASSPGTPFEKETQY
TRBJ1-5 TRBV25-1 ASSEYGLGQPQH
TRBJ2-1 TRBV7-2 ASSLVIARGAYNEQF
TRBJ2-3 TRBV7-9 ASSEEGTGGPRVLTDTQY
TRBJ2-5 TRBV2 ASSEVLAEETQY
TRBJ2-2 TRBV12-3/TRBV12-4 ASRKETGHPNTGELF
TRBJ2-1 TRBV7-6 ASTPRAADNEQF
TRBJ2-2 TRBV9 ASSVGGQGAAGELF
TRBJ2-1 TRBV5-5 ASSSGTSGGNEQF
TRBJ2-3 TRBV7-8 ASRPGRTDTQY
TRBJ2-7 TRBV2 ASSEFYYEQY
TRBJ1-2 TRBV20-1 SATRMTGAVVNYGYT
TRBJ2-5 TRBV12-3/TRBV12-4 ATRLAAIETQY
TRBJ1-1 TRBV6-6 AATEGSHTEAF
TRBJ2-2 TRBV28 ASSLRRQDTGELF
TRBJ2-1 TRBV5-1 ASSRTSGYNEQF
TRBJ2-3 TRBV12-3/TRBV12-4 ASSLGTTSTDTQY
TRBJ1-3 TRBV12-3/TRBV12-4 ASSFDRDGSSGNTIY
TRBJ1-1 TRBV14 ASSQGQGPPAEAF
TRBJ1-5 TRBV7-9 ASSPTGEGNQPQH
TRBJ2-3 TRBV10-2 ASSERGGADTQY
TRBJ2-4 TRBV2 ASFQGPLAKNIQY
TRBJ2-7 TRBV7-6 ASGKTGGPYEQY
TRBJ2-5 TRBV12-3/TRBV12-4 ASSSSIAVPQETQY
TRBJ2-3 TRBV5-4 ASSPEEGADTQY
TRBJ1-1 TRBV6-5 ASRTGVNTEAF
TRBJ2-5 TRBV7-8 ASSLRGKVETQY
TRBJ2-1 TRBV20-1 SARDLRSSYNEQF
TRBJ1-6 TRBV5-6 ASSLGGAYNSPLH
TRBJ2-7 TRBV7-9 ASSSDRVFPYEQY
TRBJ1-6 TRBV2 ASSEKTYNSPLH
TRBJ2-3 TRBV7-2 ASSLTSVTGDTQY
TRBJ1-3 TRBV28 ASRGGGQGPGNTIY